This T cell receptor (beta chain) stems from a study of a mutant IDH1 vaccine in newly diagnosed glioma. Across the study: Treated patients comprised 62.5% males and 37.5% females, mean age around 40 years. Beforehand, treatment had been radiotherapy, temozolomide, or both; the majority received both. Overall study findings and caveats: Pseudoprogression looked unconnected to shifts in top peripheral T cell clonotypes.

As for this clone: Its antigen remains unidentified.

Clones were sequenced by immunoSEQ multiplex PCR, and TCRdb holds only the in-frame ones, with some missing. The data show about 84,000 clones, with more than 80% seen just once and approximately 5.6% held by the top ten. This CDR3 comprises 12 residues. J was trimmed by 10 bases and V by 6 bases; bases with no gene match: 5. The germline V gene encodes CDR1 SNHLY and CDR2 FYNNEI. The time point: week 47, end of study. Topical imiquimod accompanied each vaccine dose, which consisted of 300 ug of mutant IDH1 20-mer peptide. V is TRBV2 and J is TRBJ1-4; 7 nucleotides agree with TRBD1. The specimen comprised PBMCs, sampled from a glioma patient whose treatment included an IDH1 peptide vaccine. This clonotype originated in a man in his forties or fifties with glioma. Here the CDR3 reads CASSQDRVKLFF. As DNA, the CDR3 is TGTGCCAGCAGCCAAGACAGGGTAAAACTGTTTTTT.